What follows are 11 T cell receptor beta chains derived from one specimen sequenced in a study of beta chain features in type 1 diabetes. Expressed TCRB transcripts were sequenced because the entire RNA isolate underwent reverse transcription. Measured with immunoSEQ multiplex PCR; TCRdb has only the in-frame clones, and not every one. The sample contains under 150,000 clones, less than 9% of which appear only once. The material sequenced was central memory CD4+ T cells from blood. These TCRs come from a woman aged 30 to 39 in good health.

Of note for this clone: The junction departs from germline at one end; a sequencing error may be responsible. This chain uses TRBV7-2 with TRBJ2-5, with D possibly matching TRBD2 (5 bases). This CDR3 is built from 15 residues. Germline V lookup: CDR1 SGHTA, CDR2 FQGNSA. The CDR3: CASSQDGSGQETQYF. The CDR3 DNA is TGCGCCAGCAGCCAAGATGGCAGCGGACAAGAGACCCAGTACTTC.

This clone has only a few counts. The chain joins TRBV9 to TRBJ2-7; 14 bases are a match to TRBD2. The CDR3 loop spans 17 amino acids. V lost 4 bases, J lost 6 bases, and 12 bases stayed unmatched. Germline CDR1 SGDLS, CDR2 YYNGEE. The CDR3 is CASSTSGTSGRLSEQYF. CDR3 sequence (DNA): TGTGCCAGCAGCACCTCCGGGACTAGCGGGAGATTAAGCGAGCAGTACTTC.

This clone showed up just a few times. The chain uses TRBV4-2 and TRBJ2-1, with 15 bases lining up with TRBD2. With V trimmed by 3 bases and J by 5 bases, 26 bases remained unmatched. CDR1 and CDR2 from the germline V gene are LGHNA and YNFKEQ. CDR3 length: 24 residues. The CDR3 nucleotides read TGTGCCAGCAGCCAGGTGCCGGGACAGGGGAGGACTAGCGGGAGGGCCCTCCCTCACAATGAGCAGTTCTTC. It translates to CASSQVPGQGRTSGRALPHNEQFF.

This clone was found many times. The chain uses TRBV6-5 and TRBJ2-1; TRBD2 is a possible D gene (5 bases). Germline CDR1 and CDR2: MNHEY and SVGAGI. This CDR3 is built from 12 residues. V was shortened by 7 bases and J by 10 bases, with 14 bases between the two germline ends. The CDR3 DNA is TGTGCCAGCACCCATTCTAGCAACGAGCAGTTCTTC. Protein product: CASTHSSNEQFF.

This clone has only a few counts. This sequence joins TRBV7-3 and TRBJ2-1; TRBD2 matches 10 bases. V gave up 4 bases and J gave up 4 bases; unmatched junction bases: 4. The CDR3 runs 15 residues. The germline V gene has CDR1 SGHTA and CDR2 FQGTGA. The CDR3 DNA is TGTGCCAGCAGCTCCTCTAGCGGGAGTTACAATGAGCAGTTCTTC. As protein: CASSSSSGSYNEQFF.

The J gene is TRBJ2-7, the V gene TRBV28; 15 positions agree with TRBD2. Germline CDR1 is MDHEN and CDR2 is SYDVKM. V gave up 5 bases and J gave up 3 bases; unmatched junction bases: 17. The CDR3 length is 20 residues. The CDR3 bases are TGTGCCAGCAGTGGCACGAATCCGGGACTAGCGGGAGGTAAACTCTACGAGCAGTACTTC. Translation: CASSGTNPGLAGGKLYEQYF.

The sample holds many counts of this clone. The V call is TRBV5-1, the J call TRBJ2-1, with 7 nucleotides matching TRBD2. Germline CDR1 SGHRS, CDR2 YFSETQ. J was trimmed by 8 bases and V by 5 bases; bases with no gene match: 10. CDR3 length equals 14 residues. The DNA of the CDR3 is TGCGCCAGCAGGGTGGAGGGGAGGGTCGATGAGCAGTTCTTC. Translating it yields CASRVEGRVDEQFF.

A few counts support this clone. The chain couples TRBV10-3 to TRBJ2-2; 10 bases agree with TRBD2. This CDR3 contains 16 residues. Germline CDR1 reads ENHRY; CDR2 reads SYGVKD. J gave up 6 bases and V 0 bases, and 4 bases lay outside the gene matches. The CDR3 spells CAISESNLAGAGELFF. CDR3 nucleotide sequence: TGTGCCATCAGTGAGTCGAACCTAGCGGGAGCCGGGGAGCTGTTTTTT.

The rearrangement links TRBV19 to TRBJ2-3, with 14 bases identical to TRBD2. V trimming: 5 bases; J trimming: 2 bases; junction bases outside the gene matches: 9. This CDR3 is 18 amino acids long. CDR1 and CDR2 (germline): LNHDA, SQIVND (reference sequence). CDR3 DNA sequence: TGTGCCAGTAGTTCCGGACTAGCGGGAGGTTACACCACAGATACGCAGTATTTT. Its protein product is CASSSGLAGGYTTDTQYF.

This clone was recorded at least ten times. This sequence joins TRBV9 and TRBJ2-7; perhaps TRBD2 as D (5 bases). The germline CDR1 and CDR2 sequences are SGDLS and YYNGEE. Trimming left V 1 base short and J 3 bases short, with 11 bases between. The CDR3 length is 14 residues. CDR3 amino acids: CASSVRQEDYEQYF. Here the CDR3 DNA reads TGTGCCAGCAGCGTAAGGCAGGAGGACTACGAGCAGTACTTC.

This clone appeared a few times. The chain carries TRBV18 and TRBJ2-3; no firm D call. V shed 4 bases and J shed 3 bases, with 8 bases lying between them. This CDR3 has 13 residues. Per the germline V gene, CDR1 is KGHSH and CDR2 is LQKENI. The CDR3 bases are TGTGCCAGCTCACAACCTAGAACAGATACGCAGTATTTT. It yields the protein CASSQPRTDTQYF.